The entry below gives a single T cell receptor beta chain sequence along with its context. Enrollees, roughly 18 to 89 years old, lived in about two dozen US areas. Measured with immunoSEQ multiplex PCR; TCRdb has only the in-frame clones, and not every one. Among some 100,000 clones listed, just over 85% were seen once. This sample was included in a study of blood T cell repertoires in COVID-19. Study-level background: Material from acute and convalescent COVID-19 was sourced from the United States, Italy and Spain.

The CDR3 extends over 14 amino acids. Germline V gives CDR1 MDHEN, CDR2 SYDVKM. Trimming pared 1 base from V and 5 bases from J, leaving 10 bases between. The specimen sequenced was PBMCs or T cells enriched from blood (not recorded which). The receptor comes from a woman aged 50 to 65 who had recovered from COVID-19. The rearrangement links TRBV28 to TRBJ2-3; D may be TRBD2 (5 bases). This CDR3 reads CASSLSSTRDTQYF. The CDR3 DNA follows: TGTGCCAGCAGTTTATCATCTACTAGAGATACGCAGTATTTT.